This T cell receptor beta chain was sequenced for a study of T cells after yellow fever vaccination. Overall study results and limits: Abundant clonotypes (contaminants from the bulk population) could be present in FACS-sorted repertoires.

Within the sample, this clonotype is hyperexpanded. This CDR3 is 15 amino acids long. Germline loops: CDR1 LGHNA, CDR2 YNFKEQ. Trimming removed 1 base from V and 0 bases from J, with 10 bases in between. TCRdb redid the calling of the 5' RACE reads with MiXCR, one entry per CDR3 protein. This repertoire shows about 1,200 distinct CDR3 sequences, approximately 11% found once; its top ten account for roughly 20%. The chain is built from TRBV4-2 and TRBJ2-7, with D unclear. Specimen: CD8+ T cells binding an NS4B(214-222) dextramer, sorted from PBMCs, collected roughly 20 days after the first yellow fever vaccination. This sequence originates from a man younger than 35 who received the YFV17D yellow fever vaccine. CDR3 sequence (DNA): TGTGCCAGCAGCCAAGGGGCTACGTTCTCCTACGAGCAGTACTTC. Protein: CASSQGATFSYEQYF.